This TCR beta chain stems from a study of IL-32 and malignant T cell survival in cutaneous lymphoma (dated by TCRdb to about 2021). About the full investigation: High-throughput TCR sequencing was used to test whether the TCR Vbeta+ T cells that survived in IL-32 cultures belonged to the malignant clone rather than being benign T cells with the same Vbeta. Two CTCL donors were studied by high-throughput TCR sequencing, confirming IL-32beta supported malignant T cell survival in vitro. The full study reports these points: The exact culture duration for the TCR-sequenced samples was not stated in the methods. The kinetics of enhanced malignant T cell survival in culture differed somewhat between CTCL blood donors. According to TCR sequencing, the TCRs of malignant T cells persisted after in vitro culture with IL-32beta. IL-32beta appeared to support malignant T cell survival in vitro by inducing large CD14+ antigen-presenting cells that reduced apoptosis.

The blood samples were obtained from patients with leukemic cutaneous T cell lymphoma (Sezary syndrome) who were treated at a US cutaneous lymphoma program. Ficoll centrifugation was used to isolate peripheral blood mononuclear cells from the patients' blood. Cut back by 6 bases and 0 bases, the V and J ends lie 15 bases apart. CDR1 and CDR2, looked up from the germline V gene (reference sequence), are LNHDA and SQIVND. From cysteine to phenylalanine, the CDR3 is 16 amino acids long. Just the 48-base CDR3 DNA is kept, in frame starting at base 1. Genomic DNA was extracted with the QIAamp DNA Mini kit and was profiled by immunoSEQ with about 85-450 ng of DNA template. Sourced from immuneACCESS, this table was stored by TCRdb with only in-frame sequences that have V and J called. A share of the clones is absent; for the studies checked, an unresolved V gene accounts for under half, and the remainder has no known explanation. The sample table lists 700 to 1,000 clones, approximately 80% of them with a count of one. Clones ranked in the top ten supply 0.67% of the sample.

A note on this clone: The antigen it binds to is not known. Base-call qualities are not available, and no considerably larger clone is one nucleotide away.

The TCR was taken from a human donor with cutaneous T cell lymphoma. The sequence is built from TRBV19 and TRBJ1-3; TRBD1 is possibly the D segment (5 matching bases). The sequenced sample was blood, obtained on day 0. The CDR3 amino acid sequence is: CASRRRDGHSGNTIYF. In nucleotide form, the sequence is TGTGCCAGTAGGAGACGGGACGGACACTCTGGAAACACCATATATTTT. With the rest looked up from the reference TRBV19 and TRBJ1-3 genes rather than sequenced, the full variable domain is DGGITQSPKYLFRKEGQNVTLSCEQNLNHDAMYWYRQDPGQGLRLIYYSQIVNDFQKGDIAEGYSVSREKKESFPLTVTSAQKNPTAFYLCASRRRDGHSGNTIYFGEGSWLTVV.